The 13 T cell receptor beta chains reported below all come from one sample, sequenced in a study of blood T cell repertoires in COVID-19. Data came from immunoSEQ multiplex PCR; TCRdb stores just in-frame clones and leaves some out. The sample records under 200,000 clones, 82% being singletons. The specimen sequenced was PBMCs or T cells enriched from blood (not recorded which). These receptors all stem from a woman aged 60-70 years with acute COVID-19.

The chain recombines TRBV19 with TRBJ2-1, with 11 bases fitting TRBD2. The CDR3 totals 14 residues. Trimming at V came to 5 bases and at J to 10 bases, leaving 7 bases not matched to a gene. CDR1 LNHDA and CDR2 SQIVND come from the germline V gene (reference sequence). In DNA, the CDR3 is TGTGCCAGTAGTTTTAAAGCTAGCGGGAGGGAGCAGTTCTTC. Its translation: CASSFKASGREQFF.

This clone was seen a handful of times. The chain carries TRBV30 and TRBJ1-1, with a possible D match to TRBD1 (5 bases). Looked up from germline, CDR1 is GTSNPN and CDR2 is SVGIG (reference sequence). V was cut by 0 bases and J by 10 bases, with 12 bases left in between. The CDR3 extends over 12 amino acids. DNA of the CDR3: TGTGCCTGGAGTGTACAGGTCGGGCGAGCTTTCTTT. Amino acid sequence: CAWSVQVGRAFF.

This chain links TRBV28 with TRBJ1-5, with D maybe TRBD1 (6 bases). This CDR3 has 15 residues. The germline V gene has CDR1 MDHEN and CDR2 SYDVKM. V lost 6 bases and J 3 bases, leaving 15 bases between the germline ends. The CDR3 bases are TGTGCCAGCAGAAACACAGGGAGCTCCAATCAGCCCCAGCATTTT. It specifies CASRNTGSSNQPQHF.

The J gene is TRBJ2-4, the V gene TRBV27; no reliable D call. Germline CDR1 MNHEY, CDR2 SMNVEV (reference sequence). This CDR3 spans 14 amino acids. V dropped 5 bases and J dropped 1 base, with 9 bases sitting between them. In nucleotides, the CDR3 is TGTGCCAGCAGTCTCCCTTCGGCCAAAAACATTCAGTACTTC. It encodes CASSLPSAKNIQYF.

The chain uses TRBV14 and TRBJ1-2; possible D gene TRBD1, 6 bases. Germline CDR1 SGHDN, CDR2 FVKESK. The CDR3 is 13 amino acids. Trimming cost V 4 bases and J 2 bases, with 8 bases left between them. CDR3 nucleotide sequence: TGTGCCAGCAGCCTCGGACAGAACTATGGCTACACCTTC. Residues: CASSLGQNYGYTF. The variable domain in full, with the rest retrieved from reference TRBV14 and TRBJ1-2, is EAGVTQFPSHSVIEKGQTVTLRCDPISGHDNLYWYRRVMGKEIKFLLHFVKESKQDESGMPNNRFLAERTGGTYSTLKVQPAELEDSGVYFCASSLGQNYGYTFGSGTRLTVV.

The chain has TRBV7-2 and TRBJ2-7; a possible D gene is TRBD2 (6 bases). Germline CDR1 is SGHTA and CDR2 is FQGNSA. V dropped 4 bases and J dropped 4 bases, with 14 bases sitting between them. This CDR3 region has 14 residues. CDR3 nucleotides: TGTGCCAGCAGCTATACCGGGACTTTTTACGAGCAGTACTTC. Residues: CASSYTGTFYEQYF.

This clone appeared a few times. In DNA form, the CDR3 reads TGTGCCAGCAGCTACCGGGACTCAAAGAGGGGTGAAAAACTGTTTTTT. Residues: CASSYRDSKRGEKLFF. The chain recombines TRBV5-6 with TRBJ1-4, with D possibly being TRBD1 (5 bases). Germline CDR1 SGHDT, CDR2 YYEEEE. The CDR3 sequence is 16 residues long. Trimming cost V 3 bases and J 7 bases, with 19 bases left between them.

The rearrangement uses TRBV4-3 and TRBJ2-1, with a possible D match to TRBD2 (7 bases). Trimming took 0 bases from V and 4 from J, leaving 13 bases between them. Germline loops: CDR1 LGHNA, CDR2 YSLEER. The CDR3 runs to 16 residues. CDR3 loop: CASSQDLGGAYNEQFF. CDR3 nucleotides: TGCGCCAGCAGCCAAGACTTGGGGGGGGCTTACAATGAGCAGTTCTTC.

The chain recombines TRBV29-1 with TRBJ2-7, with 11 nucleotides matching TRBD2. V shed 7 bases and J 2 bases; nucleotides not matched to a gene: 4. The CDR3 is made up of 13 amino acids. Germline values: CDR1 SQVTM, CDR2 ANQGSEA. The CDR3 here is CSATSGVTYEQYV. The CDR3, as DNA: TGCAGCGCGACTAGCGGGGTTACCTACGAGCAGTACGTC.

V gene TRBV19 combines with J gene TRBJ2-1; D is ambiguous. The CDR3 has 14 residues. V lost 7 bases, J lost 5 bases, and 15 bases lay in between. Germline assignment: CDR1 LNHDA and CDR2 SQIVND (reference sequence). CDR3 amino acids: CASTLRWQDNEQFF. CDR3 nucleotide sequence: TGTGCCAGTACCCTCAGGTGGCAGGACAATGAGCAGTTCTTC.

This chain uses TRBV19 with TRBJ2-7; D may be TRBD2 (7 bases). CDR3 length: 14 amino acids. Germline CDR1 reads LNHDA; CDR2 reads SQIVND (reference sequence). Trimming took off 6 bases at V and 1 base at J, with 13 bases between the two ends. As DNA, the CDR3 is TGTGCCAGTAGCTGGGAGGGGGGATCCTACGAGCAGTACTTC. Translated: CASSWEGGSYEQYF.

J is TRBJ2-1 and V is TRBV24-1; TRBD2 matches 11 bases. The CDR3 sequence is 15 residues long. Germline assignment: CDR1 KGHDR and CDR2 SFDVKD. V gave up 4 bases and J gave up 7 bases; unmatched junction bases: 5. CDR3 nucleotides: TGTGCCACCAGTGACCTAGCGGGGGGCAGAAATGAGCAGTTCTTC. Translation: CATSDLAGGRNEQFF.

This clone was seen repeatedly, ten times or more. The DNA of the CDR3 is TGTGCCAGCAGTTCCCCGGGGGCTAACTATGGCTACACCTTC. Its translation is CASSSPGANYGYTF. This sequence joins TRBV6-5 and TRBJ1-2; D is perhaps TRBD1 (5 bases). Trimming removed 4 bases from V and 0 bases from J, with 9 bases in between. The V gene's germline CDR1 is MNHEY and CDR2 SVGAGI. CDR3 length: 14 amino acids.